The 2 T cell receptor beta chains in this list originate from one sample, sequenced in a study of beta chain features in type 1 diabetes. TCRB transcripts that were expressed got sequenced, as all of the isolated RNA had been reverse transcribed. Assay: immunoSEQ multiplex PCR; the TCRdb copy retains only in-frame clones and omits some. The repertoire consists of roughly 130,000 clones, with 9.2% occurring once and the leading ten covering around 0.7%. The sequencing input was central memory CD4+ T cells from blood. The receptors here all came from a man younger than 35 in good health.

Only a few counts were recorded for this clone. This sequence joins TRBV7-2 and TRBJ2-5, with D perhaps matching TRBD1 (6 bases). Germline CDR1 and CDR2: SGHTA and FQGNSA. This CDR3 region has 14 residues. Between the trimmed V and J ends, which lost 8 bases and 2 bases, there was a span of 15 bases. The CDR3 sequence: CASSWSRGQETQYF. CDR3 sequence (DNA): TGTGCCAGCTCGTGGTCGAGGGGGCAAGAGACCCAGTACTTC.

V and J are TRBV18 and TRBJ1-6; no clear D gene. Germline lookup yields CDR1 KGHSH and CDR2 LQKENI. The CDR3 is 15 amino acids. Trimming pared 2 bases from V and 10 bases from J, leaving 15 bases between. The CDR3 DNA reads TGTGCCAGCTCACCAATATCGGGAGTCGACTCACCCCTCCACTTT. It is translated as CASSPISGVDSPLHF.